This T cell receptor (beta chain) was captured in a study of control samples from healthy donors and cancer patients. Repertoires were generated with immunoSEQ multiplex PCR, while TCRdb's copy carries only in-frame clones and drops some. The sample lists some 130,000 clones, roughly 90% occurring once. Germline CDR1 SEHNR, CDR2 FQNEAQ (reference sequence). This CDR3 has 15 residues. V gave up 8 bases and J gave up 2 bases, with 15 bases separating them. Input material: PBMCs. This chain joins TRBV7-9 and TRBJ1-4; D is possibly TRBD1 (6 bases). The source of this sequence is a man aged 50-60 years with head and neck cancer. The CDR3 nucleotides read TGTGCCAGCCTTGGAAGGGGGGTGACTAATGAAAAACTGTTTTTT. Protein: CASLGRGVTNEKLFF.